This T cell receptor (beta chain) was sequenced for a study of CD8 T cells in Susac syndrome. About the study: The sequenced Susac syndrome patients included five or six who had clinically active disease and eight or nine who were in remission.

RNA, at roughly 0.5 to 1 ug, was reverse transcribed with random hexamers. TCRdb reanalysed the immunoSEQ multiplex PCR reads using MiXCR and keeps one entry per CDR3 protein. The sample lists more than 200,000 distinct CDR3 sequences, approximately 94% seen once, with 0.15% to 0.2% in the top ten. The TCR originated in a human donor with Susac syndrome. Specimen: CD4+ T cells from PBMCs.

The CDR3 DNA follows: TGTGCCAGCAGCGTCCGGGGCCCGAACACCGGGGAGCTGTTTTTT. Its translation is CASSVRGPNTGELFF. The gene calls are TRBV9 and TRBJ2-2; D may be TRBD1 or TRBD2 (5 bases each). The ends were cut back, 2 bases at V and 0 bases at J, with 8 bases in the middle. This CDR3 spans 15 amino acids. In germline, CDR1 is SGDLS, CDR2 YYNGEE.